This passage covers 22 T cell receptor beta chains from one sample sequenced in a study of T cell clonality in common variable immunodeficiency. Assay: immunoSEQ multiplex PCR; the TCRdb copy retains only in-frame clones and omits some. The record shows about 60,000 clones for this sample, with no singletons present. The sequenced material came from peripheral blood mononuclear cells. The receptors were sampled from a person aged 18 to 70 in good health.

Ten or more counts support this clone. The read terminates 3 residues ahead of where the CDR3 ends, so the germline J gene completes it. V and J are TRBV5-1 and TRBJ2-1, with D possibly being TRBD1 (6 bases). The CDR3 extends over 14 amino acids. Trimming pared 4 bases from V and 1 base from J, leaving 9 bases between. The germline CDR1 and CDR2 sequences are SGHRS and YFSETQ. This CDR3 is CASSVGQSYNEQFF. The DNA read from the CDR3 is TGCGCCAGCAGCGTCGGACAGTCCTACAATGAG.

This clone was counted a few times. Read coverage stops 3 residues before the CDR3 terminus; the germline J gene supplies the remainder. The V and J genes are TRBV19 and TRBJ1-2; 9 nucleotides match TRBD1. Germline V CDR1 and CDR2: LNHDA, SQIVND (reference sequence). V shed 5 bases, J shed 5 bases, and the junction held 9 bases outside the gene matches. The length of the CDR3 is 15 residues. The CDR3 region is CASSPTAGTGYGYTF. The CDR3 bases that were read are TGTGCCAGTAGTCCCACCGCTGGGACAGGGTATGGC.

This clone was counted many times. The read stops 3 residues short of the end of the CDR3; the missing end is completed from the germline J gene. The J gene is TRBJ2-3, the V gene TRBV20-1; 10 bases line up with TRBD2. V lost 5 bases to trimming and J lost 0 bases; unmatched junction nucleotides: 11. Germline V gives CDR1 DFQATT, CDR2 SNEGSKA (reference sequence). The CDR3 is made up of 17 amino acids. Partial CDR3 DNA: TGCAGTGCTGAAAAATTAAGCGGGGGGGCAAGCACAGATACG. Translated: CSAEKLSGGASTDT. The whole CDR3 is CSAEKLSGGASTDTQYF.

This clone was counted ten times or more. Read sequence stops 3 residues before the CDR3 end, and the germline J gene provides the missing end. The rearrangement joins TRBV18 to TRBJ2-6; D unresolved. Germline V lookup: CDR1 KGHSH, CDR2 LQKENI. The length of the CDR3 is 17 residues. Trimming took 2 bases from V and 2 from J, leaving 13 bases between them. The covered CDR3 bases are TGTGCCAGCTCACCAGACAAGATAGGGCCTGGGGCCAACGTC. Encoded protein: CASSPDKIGPGANV. The CDR3 as a whole reads CASSPDKIGPGANVLTF.

The table lists this clone with many counts. The missing CDR3 end, 3 residues past where the read stops, is filled in from the germline J gene. The genes are TRBV29-1 and TRBJ2-1; maybe TRBD2 (6 bases). The CDR3 has 13 amino acids. Between the trimmed V and J ends, which lost 7 bases and 3 bases, there was a span of 13 bases. CDR1 SQVTM and CDR2 ANQGSEA come from the germline V gene. The CDR3 loop is CSGGGSGYNEQFF. The DNA read from the CDR3 is TGCAGCGGGGGAGGTAGCGGCTACAATGAG.

This clone was counted ten times or more. The read terminates 3 residues ahead of where the CDR3 ends, so the germline J gene completes it. The J gene is TRBJ2-3, the V gene TRBV10-1; 8 bases match TRBD2. This CDR3 comprises 13 residues. Germline CDR1 reads WNHNN; CDR2 reads SYGVQD (reference sequence). The sequenced CDR3 bases are TGCGCCAGCAGTGATAGACTAGCGATAACG. It translates to CASSDRLAIT. Given in full, the CDR3 is CASSDRLAITQYF.

This clone was observed many times. The read terminates 3 residues ahead of where the CDR3 ends, so the germline J gene completes it. The V call is TRBV24-1, the J call TRBJ1-1, with 10 bases that match TRBD1. From germline, CDR1 is KGHDR and CDR2 SFDVKD. The trim removed 7 bases at V and 3 bases at J, leaving 1 base unmatched. This CDR3 region has 13 residues. CDR3 sequence reads: CATRDRGYTEAFF. CDR3 DNA (partial): TGTGCCACCAGGGACAGGGGGTACACTGAA.

This clone has at least ten counts. The sequenced fragment ends 3 residues before the CDR3 boundary, so the rest is inferred from the germline J gene. The chain joins TRBV19 to TRBJ2-2, with 8 bases lining up with TRBD1. This CDR3 spans 14 amino acids. The junction had 8 bases not matched to a gene; V was cut back by 9 bases and J by 5 bases. CDR1 LNHDA and CDR2 SQIVND come from the germline V gene (reference sequence). The sequenced CDR3 bases are TGTGCCAGCAATGGACAGGGTTATACCGGGGAG. Translated, it gives CASNGQGYTGE. The entire CDR3 reads CASNGQGYTGELFF. Full variable domain (remainder filled in from reference TRBV19 and TRBJ2-2): DGGITQSPKYLFRKEGQNVTLSCEQNLNHDAMYWYRQDPGQGLRLIYYSQIVNDFQKGDIAEGYSVSREKKESFPLTVTSAQKNPTAFYLCASNGQGYTGELFFGEGSRLTVL.

This clone was seen ten or more times. The CDR3 sequence: CASSRLTGSSYNEQFF. CDR3 DNA (partial): TGTGCCAGCTCGCGCCTAACAGGGAGCTCCTACAATGAG. The V call is TRBV18, the J call TRBJ2-1, with D possibly being TRBD1 (6 bases). The read finishes 3 residues shy of the CDR3 end, and the germline J gene is used to complete it. Germline CDR1 and CDR2: KGHSH and LQKENI. V shed 6 bases and J shed 0 bases, with 15 bases lying between them. This CDR3 comprises 16 residues.

This clone was observed many times. The read ends 3 residues early relative to the CDR3; the germline J gene fills the gap. V and J are TRBV6-4 and TRBJ2-3; 7 nucleotides match TRBD2. The CDR3 length is 14 residues. V lost 4 bases to trimming and J lost 2 bases; unmatched junction nucleotides: 3. Germline CDR1 and CDR2: MRHNA and SNTAGT. The part of the CDR3 DNA that was read is TGTGCCAGCAGTGCAAGCGGGGACACAGATACG. It translates to CASSASGDTDT. The whole CDR3 is CASSASGDTDTQYF.

This clone was seen repeatedly, ten times or more. The CDR3 is cut off 3 residues early in the read; its end comes from the germline J gene. The chain has TRBV5-1 and TRBJ2-3; 8 bases map to TRBD1. This CDR3 has 15 residues. Looked up from germline, CDR1 is SGHRS and CDR2 is YFSETQ. Trimming cost V 0 bases and J 5 bases; bases outside gene matches: 5. CDR3 sequence: CASSLVQGAGDTQYF. Incomplete CDR3 DNA: TGCGCCAGCAGCTTGGTTCAGGGGGCAGGAGATACG.

Many counts were recorded for this clone. Sequencing ends 3 residues short of the CDR3 end; the germline J gene provides the rest. V is TRBV19 and J is TRBJ2-3; 8 bases match TRBD1. Germline V gene data show CDR1 as LNHDA and CDR2 as SQIVND (reference sequence). This CDR3 spans 15 amino acids. V trimming: 5 bases; J trimming: 4 bases; junction bases outside the gene matches: 8. The CDR3: CASSVGQGRADTQYF. CDR3 DNA (partial): TGTGCCAGTAGTGTTGGACAGGGAAGGGCAGATACG.

Many counts were recorded for this clone. The sequenced fragment ends 3 residues before the CDR3 boundary, so the rest is inferred from the germline J gene. The V and J genes are TRBV5-1 and TRBJ1-2; TRBD1 matches at 7 bases. Germline CDR1 reads SGHRS; CDR2 reads YFSETQ. The CDR3 has 15 residues. After removal of 4 bases from V and 6 bases from J, the junction contained 12 bases not matched to a gene. The part of the CDR3 DNA that was read is TGCGCCAGCAGCCTTACGACAGGGCCCATCCATGGC. Translating gives CASSLTTGPIHG. The whole CDR3 protein is CASSLTTGPIHGYTF.

Ten or more counts support this clone. With the read ending 3 residues before the CDR3 end, the germline J gene is used to fill in that end. The chain combines TRBV28 with TRBJ2-7; D perhaps matches TRBD1 (6 bases). V was clipped by 4 bases and J by 4 bases, with 17 bases between them. The V gene's germline CDR1 is MDHEN and CDR2 SYDVKM. The CDR3 totals 15 residues. CDR3 protein: CASSSASGTPYEQYF. Partial CDR3 DNA: TGTGCCAGCAGTTCTGCCTCCGGGACACCTTACGAG.

This clone has at least ten counts. The CDR3 end lies 3 residues beyond the end of the read and is filled in from the germline J gene. The chain combines TRBV5-1 with TRBJ1-6, with D perhaps matching TRBD1 (6 bases). Germline values: CDR1 SGHRS, CDR2 YFSETQ. V was trimmed by 1 base and J by 7 bases, leaving 12 bases between them. The CDR3 is 15 amino acids. CDR3 amino acids: CASSLSGGENSPLHF. The part of the CDR3 DNA that was read is TGCGCCAGCAGCTTGAGCGGGGGCGAAAATTCACCC.

This clone was recorded at least ten times. The read ends 3 residues early relative to the CDR3; the germline J gene fills the gap. The gene calls are TRBV6-1 and TRBJ2-7; 7 nucleotides align to TRBD2. Per germline, CDR1 MNHNS and CDR2 SASEGT. The CDR3 length is 14 residues. V lost 4 bases and J lost 1; bases outside the gene matches: 4. The CDR3 region is CASSVGGWSYEQYF. The DNA read from the CDR3 is TGTGCCAGCAGTGTGGGGGGGTGGTCCTACGAG.

This clone was detected ten times or more. The CDR3 is cut off 3 residues early in the read; its end comes from the germline J gene. This rearrangement joins TRBV6-4 to TRBJ1-6; tentatively, D is TRBD1 (6 bases). The CDR3 runs 14 residues. CDR1 and CDR2 from the germline V gene are MRHNA and SNTAGT. V was shortened by 5 bases and J by 6 bases, with 11 bases between the two germline ends. The CDR3 region is CASSQTGTNSPLHF. The DNA read from the CDR3 is TGTGCCAGCAGTCAAACAGGGACTAATTCACCC.

This clone was recorded many times. With the read ending 3 residues before the CDR3 end, the germline J gene is used to fill in that end. The chain uses TRBV29-1 and TRBJ2-1; 9 bases line up with TRBD2. The CDR3 runs to 15 residues. CDR1 is SQVTM, CDR2 ANQGSEA, per germline. The junction had 5 bases not matched to a gene; V was cut back by 0 bases and J by 5 bases. The CDR3 is CSVEDLAGADNEQFF. The CDR3 DNA, read in part, is TGCAGCGTTGAAGATTTAGCGGGGGCCGACAATGAG.

This clone was found many times. Read data end 3 residues before the CDR3 end; the end is taken from the germline J gene. The rearrangement links TRBV19 to TRBJ1-2, with D possibly TRBD1 on 5 matching bases. The V end was cut by 8 bases, the J end by 2 bases, with 15 bases between. The CDR3 totals 14 residues. Germline values: CDR1 LNHDA, CDR2 SQIVND (reference sequence). The CDR3 is CASSVEGLNYGYTF. Incomplete CDR3 DNA: TGTGCCAGTTCGGTAGAGGGACTAAACTATGGC.

At least ten counts were recorded for this clone. The CDR3 goes on 3 residues after the read ends, and that part is filled in from the germline J gene. This chain connects TRBV12-3 or TRBV12-4 to TRBJ2-7; TRBD1 matches at 7 bases. The CDR3 is made up of 16 amino acids. J lost 1 base, V lost 3 bases, and 9 bases had no gene match. CDR3 in amino acids: CASSLWGRGSSYEQYF. The CDR3 DNA, read in part, is TGTGCCAGCAGTTTGTGGGGCAGGGGGTCTTCCTACGAG.

This clone was picked up many times. The CDR3 end is not reached by the read, which stops 3 residues before it; the germline J gene fills it in. The V and J genes are TRBV20-1 and TRBJ1-4; D is undetermined. The CDR3 is 13 amino acids. Germline V gives CDR1 DFQATT, CDR2 SNEGSKA (reference sequence). Trimming took off 5 bases at V and 4 bases at J, with 11 bases between the two ends. This chain's CDR3 is CSAGTESNEKLFF. The DNA read from the CDR3 is TGCAGTGCTGGAACAGAGAGTAATGAAAAA.

This clone was seen at least ten times. The CDR3 end is not reached by the read, which stops 3 residues before it; the germline J gene fills it in. This rearrangement joins TRBV20-1 to TRBJ1-4; D not certain. The ends were cut back, 1 base at V and 4 bases at J, with 13 bases in the middle. The CDR3 consists of 15 residues. The germline gives CDR1 DFQATT, CDR2 SNEGSKA (reference sequence). CDR3 region: CSARGVRSGNEKLFF. Incomplete CDR3 DNA: TGCAGTGCTAGAGGGGTTCGCTCGGGTAATGAAAAA.